This T cell receptor beta chain appears in the sequencing data of a study of blood T cell repertoires in COVID-19. Study as a whole: Donors in the United States, Italy and Spain gave samples during acute or convalescent COVID-19.

The germline V and J ends were trimmed by 5 bases and 8 bases, with 8 bases remaining between them. The CDR3 contains 11 residues. Germline values: CDR1 MNHNY, CDR2 SVGAGI (reference sequence). Study processing details: The authors estimated nucleated cell counts from reference gene primer amplification. The data were produced by immunoSEQ multiplex PCR, yet TCRdb's version contains in-frame clones alone and is incomplete. The V and J calls and the clone size are those of that table, but D and trimming were determined from the DNA. The sample yields a few hundred thousand clones, around nine tenths seen once.

The specimen sequenced was peripheral blood. The rearrangement links TRBV6-6 to TRBJ2-3; weak D call: TRBD2 (5 bases). This receptor was identified in a woman between 65 and 79 years old with active or convalescent COVID-19. The CDR3 region has the DNA TGTGCCAGCAGTGTTGCGGGTACGCAGTATTTT. Its translation: CASSVAGTQYF.